The rows below give T cell receptor beta chains drawn from one sample of a study of vaccination effects on CD4 cells after COVID-19. Antigens of these TCRs are unknown. TCRdb's table, derived via immunoSEQ multiplex PCR, lists solely in-frame clones and lacks some. This sample has tens of thousands of clones, with 50% to 70% found just once. This material consisted of CD4+ T cells from PBMCs cultured without peptide, taken before COVID-19 vaccination. Receptor source: a human donor who received a COVID-19 vaccine. CDR3s include the opening cysteine and the closing phenylalanine or tryptophan. Fields, in order: CDR3 protein, CDR3 DNA, D gene, V gene, clone size, J gene. The D gene is left open where the match is weak. Some rows mark clone size as missing; the rest say once, few, many or name a class of expanded clone.

cdr3_aa: CASSRDRVQETQYF
cdr3_nt: TGTGCCAGCAGCCGAGACAGGGTCCAAGAGACCCAGTACTTC
d_call: TRBD1
v_call: TRBV7-8
clone_size: few
j_call: TRBJ2-5

cdr3_aa: CASTIITVNYGYTF
cdr3_nt: TGTGCCAGCACCATCATTACCGTAAACTATGGCTACACCTTC
d_call: NA
v_call: TRBV2
clone_size: NA
j_call: TRBJ1-2

cdr3_aa: CASSSSGPSSYNEQFF
cdr3_nt: TGTGCCAGCAGCAGTAGCGGGCCGAGCTCCTACAATGAGCAGTTCTTC
d_call: TRBD2
v_call: TRBV11-2
clone_size: NA
j_call: TRBJ2-1

cdr3_aa: CASSFSGTQADTQYF
cdr3_nt: TGTGCCAGCAGCTTTAGCGGGACCCAGGCAGATACGCAGTATTTT
d_call: TRBD2
v_call: TRBV7-2
clone_size: NA
j_call: TRBJ2-3

cdr3_aa: CASSVVGYLGSDTQYF
cdr3_nt: TGTGCCAGCAGCGTGGTCGGCTACCTAGGATCAGATACGCAGTATTTT
d_call: NA
v_call: TRBV7-2
clone_size: NA
j_call: TRBJ2-3

cdr3_aa: CASSYSPGTYNTIYF
cdr3_nt: TGTGCCAGCAGTTATTCCCCCGGGACCTACAACACCATATATTTT
d_call: NA
v_call: TRBV6-9
clone_size: few
j_call: TRBJ1-3

cdr3_aa: CASSSGTSGISSYNEQFF
cdr3_nt: TGCGCCAGCAGCTCCGGGACTAGCGGGATTTCCTCCTACAATGAGCAGTTCTTC
d_call: TRBD2
v_call: TRBV5-1
clone_size: NA
j_call: TRBJ2-1

cdr3_aa: CASRVAGGLNEQFF
cdr3_nt: TGCGCCAGCAGGGTAGCGGGAGGGTTAAATGAGCAGTTCTTC
d_call: TRBD2
v_call: TRBV5-1
clone_size: NA
j_call: TRBJ2-1

cdr3_aa: CASSADRAGETQYF
cdr3_nt: TGCGCCAGCAGCGCGGACAGGGCGGGAGAGACCCAGTACTTC
d_call: TRBD1
v_call: TRBV5-1
clone_size: NA
j_call: TRBJ2-5

cdr3_aa: CASSFLTNTEAFF
cdr3_nt: TGTGCCAGCAGTTTCCTGACTAACACTGAAGCTTTCTTT
d_call: NA
v_call: TRBV12-3/TRBV12-4
clone_size: NA
j_call: TRBJ1-1

cdr3_aa: CASSLDRALYGYTF
cdr3_nt: TGTGCCAGCAGCTTGGACAGGGCGCTATATGGCTACACCTTC
d_call: TRBD1
v_call: TRBV7-2
clone_size: NA
j_call: TRBJ1-2

cdr3_aa: CAISESSYEQYF
cdr3_nt: TGTGCCATCAGTGAGTCTTCCTACGAGCAGTACTTC
d_call: NA
v_call: TRBV10-3
clone_size: NA
j_call: TRBJ2-7

cdr3_aa: CATSGGPPQETQYF
cdr3_nt: TGTGCCACCAGCGGCGGGCCACCCCAAGAGACCCAGTACTTC
d_call: NA
v_call: TRBV24-1
clone_size: few
j_call: TRBJ2-5

cdr3_aa: CASSQDLLGRTYEQYF
cdr3_nt: TGTGCCAGCAGCCAAGATCTTCTGGGACGCACCTACGAGCAGTACTTC
d_call: NA
v_call: TRBV3-1/TRBV3-2
clone_size: NA
j_call: TRBJ2-7

cdr3_aa: CASSPTRQHYGYTF
cdr3_nt: TGTGCCAGCTCACCAACGCGGCAACACTATGGCTACACCTTC
d_call: NA
v_call: TRBV18
clone_size: NA
j_call: TRBJ1-2

cdr3_aa: CASSPSGTVQPQHF
cdr3_nt: TGTGCCAGCTCACCGTCGGGGACCGTCCAGCCCCAGCATTTT
d_call: NA
v_call: TRBV18
clone_size: few
j_call: TRBJ1-5

cdr3_aa: CASSPTLGQNTEAFF
cdr3_nt: TGTGCCAGCAGCCCGACACTGGGGCAGAACACTGAAGCTTTCTTT
d_call: NA
v_call: TRBV5-6
clone_size: few
j_call: TRBJ1-1

cdr3_aa: CASGTGGRTHPYEQYF
cdr3_nt: TGTGCCAGCGGGACCGGCGGAAGGACGCACCCCTACGAGCAGTACTTC
d_call: NA
v_call: TRBV4-2
clone_size: few
j_call: TRBJ2-7

cdr3_aa: CASSNWDEQFF
cdr3_nt: TGTGCCAGTAGTAACTGGGATGAGCAGTTCTTC
d_call: NA
v_call: TRBV19
clone_size: few
j_call: TRBJ2-1

cdr3_aa: CSVYVAAYEQYF
cdr3_nt: TGCAGCGTTTATGTGGCAGCCTACGAGCAGTACTTC
d_call: NA
v_call: TRBV29-1
clone_size: NA
j_call: TRBJ2-7

cdr3_aa: CASIRDHHNQGYTF
cdr3_nt: TGTGCCAGCATTCGCGATCACCATAATCAGGGCTACACCTTC
d_call: NA
v_call: TRBV21-1
clone_size: NA
j_call: TRBJ1-2

cdr3_aa: CASSLVRESYTIYF
cdr3_nt: TGTGCCAGCAGCTTAGTGCGGGAGTCTTACACCATATATTTT
d_call: NA
v_call: TRBV7-8
clone_size: NA
j_call: TRBJ1-3

cdr3_aa: CASSVAAGSTDTQYF
cdr3_nt: TGTGCCAGCAGCGTAGCGGCGGGGAGCACAGATACGCAGTATTTT
d_call: NA
v_call: TRBV9
clone_size: few
j_call: TRBJ2-3

cdr3_aa: CASSLGGRLYEQYF
cdr3_nt: TGTGCCAGCAGCTTGGGTGGCAGGCTCTACGAGCAGTACTTC
d_call: NA
v_call: TRBV5-8
clone_size: NA
j_call: TRBJ2-7

cdr3_aa: CASSPAGVWNTEAFF
cdr3_nt: TGCGCCAGCAGCCCAGCGGGGGTGTGGAACACTGAAGCTTTCTTT
d_call: NA
v_call: TRBV5-1
clone_size: NA
j_call: TRBJ1-1

cdr3_aa: CASSPEGVGNQPQHF
cdr3_nt: TGCGCCAGCAGCCCCGAGGGGGTGGGCAATCAGCCCCAGCATTTT
d_call: NA
v_call: TRBV5-1
clone_size: NA
j_call: TRBJ1-5

cdr3_aa: CASSLRARDTQYF
cdr3_nt: TGTGCCAGCAGTCTACGCGCGCGGGATACGCAGTATTTT
d_call: NA
v_call: TRBV12-3/TRBV12-4
clone_size: NA
j_call: TRBJ2-3

cdr3_aa: CASSFRPPSTGELFF
cdr3_nt: TGTGCCAGCAGTTTTAGACCCCCCTCAACCGGGGAGCTGTTTTTT
d_call: NA
v_call: TRBV28
clone_size: NA
j_call: TRBJ2-2

cdr3_aa: CASTNVEGARAFF
cdr3_nt: TGTGCCAGCACCAATGTGGAGGGGGCGCGGGCTTTCTTT
d_call: TRBD1
v_call: TRBV2
clone_size: NA
j_call: TRBJ1-1

cdr3_aa: CASNPGRVSYEQYF
cdr3_nt: TGTGCCAGCAACCCCGGCAGGGTGTCCTACGAGCAGTACTTC
d_call: NA
v_call: TRBV5-6
clone_size: NA
j_call: TRBJ2-7

cdr3_aa: CASSSGARYEQYF
cdr3_nt: TGTGCCAGCAGTAGCGGGGCCCGCTACGAGCAGTACTTC
d_call: TRBD2
v_call: TRBV6-5
clone_size: NA
j_call: TRBJ2-7

cdr3_aa: CAWSVQFRNQPQHF
cdr3_nt: TGTGCCTGGAGTGTACAGTTCCGCAATCAGCCCCAGCATTTT
d_call: NA
v_call: TRBV30
clone_size: few
j_call: TRBJ1-5

cdr3_aa: CASSPSRVRGETQYF
cdr3_nt: TGTGCCAGCAGCCCGTCGCGGGTTAGGGGAGAGACCCAGTACTTC
d_call: NA
v_call: TRBV7-8
clone_size: NA
j_call: TRBJ2-5

cdr3_aa: CAWSVSSGVGYTF
cdr3_nt: TGTGCCTGGAGCGTAAGCTCCGGGGTCGGCTACACCTTC
d_call: NA
v_call: TRBV30
clone_size: NA
j_call: TRBJ1-2

cdr3_aa: CASSEQGASGNTIYF
cdr3_nt: TGTGCCAGCAGTGAACAGGGAGCCTCTGGAAACACCATATATTTT
d_call: NA
v_call: TRBV6-1
clone_size: NA
j_call: TRBJ1-3

cdr3_aa: CASSTITVALVYEQYF
cdr3_nt: TGTGCCAGCAGCACAATCACCGTAGCCTTAGTCTACGAGCAGTACTTC
d_call: NA
v_call: TRBV7-2
clone_size: NA
j_call: TRBJ2-7

cdr3_aa: CASSLNRGRSGYTF
cdr3_nt: TGTGCCAGCAGCTTGAACCGGGGCCGGAGTGGCTACACCTTC
d_call: NA
v_call: TRBV5-5
clone_size: NA
j_call: TRBJ1-2

cdr3_aa: CASSQEGSGNIQYF
cdr3_nt: TGCGCCAGCAGCCAAGAGGGTAGCGGAAACATTCAGTACTTC
d_call: NA
v_call: TRBV4-1
clone_size: NA
j_call: TRBJ2-4

cdr3_aa: CASSLGGANPGEQYF
cdr3_nt: TGTGCCAGCAGCTTGGGGGGGGCCAACCCCGGCGAGCAGTACTTC
d_call: NA
v_call: TRBV7-9
clone_size: NA
j_call: TRBJ2-7

cdr3_aa: CASSSFPSGVGEQYF
cdr3_nt: TGTGCCAGCAGCTCCTTCCCTAGCGGGGTAGGCGAGCAGTACTTC
d_call: TRBD2
v_call: TRBV7-2
clone_size: once
j_call: TRBJ2-7

cdr3_aa: CASSPRPGINTGELFF
cdr3_nt: TGCGCCAGCAGCCCTCGTCCAGGAATAAACACTGGGGAGCTGTTTTTT
d_call: NA
v_call: TRBV5-1
clone_size: NA
j_call: TRBJ2-2

cdr3_aa: CASSVGLADNTGELFF
cdr3_nt: TGTGCCAGCAGCGTGGGACTAGCGGATAACACCGGGGAGCTGTTTTTT
d_call: TRBD2
v_call: TRBV9
clone_size: once
j_call: TRBJ2-2